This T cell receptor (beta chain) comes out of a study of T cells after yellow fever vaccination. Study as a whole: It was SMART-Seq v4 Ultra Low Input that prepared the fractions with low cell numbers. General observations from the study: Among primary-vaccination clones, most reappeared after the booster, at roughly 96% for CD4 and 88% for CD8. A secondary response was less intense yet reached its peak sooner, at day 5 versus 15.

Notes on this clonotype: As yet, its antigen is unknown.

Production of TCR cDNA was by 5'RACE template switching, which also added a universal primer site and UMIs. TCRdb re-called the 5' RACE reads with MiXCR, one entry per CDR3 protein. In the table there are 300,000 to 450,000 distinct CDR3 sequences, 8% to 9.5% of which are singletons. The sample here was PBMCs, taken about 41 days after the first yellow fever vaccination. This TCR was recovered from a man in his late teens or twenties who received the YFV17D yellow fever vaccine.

In DNA, the CDR3 is TGTGCCAGCAGCAAACAGATGCAGGGTTCACCCCTCCACTTT. Encoded protein: CASSKQMQGSPLHF. The chain couples TRBV27 to TRBJ1-6, with D maybe TRBD1 (5 bases). The CDR3 contains 14 residues. In germline, CDR1 is MNHEY, CDR2 SMNVEV (reference sequence). Trimming cost V 6 bases and J 9 bases, with 15 bases left between them.